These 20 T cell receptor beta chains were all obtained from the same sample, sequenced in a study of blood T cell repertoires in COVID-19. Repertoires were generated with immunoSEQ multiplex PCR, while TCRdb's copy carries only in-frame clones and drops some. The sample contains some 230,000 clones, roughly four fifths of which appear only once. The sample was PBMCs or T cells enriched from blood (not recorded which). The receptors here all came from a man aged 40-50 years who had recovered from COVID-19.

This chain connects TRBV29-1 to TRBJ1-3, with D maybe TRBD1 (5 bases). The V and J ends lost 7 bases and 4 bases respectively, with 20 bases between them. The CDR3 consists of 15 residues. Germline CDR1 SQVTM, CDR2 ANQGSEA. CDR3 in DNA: TGCAGCGGGGGGGAGGGAACGCTTACAGGAAACACCATATATTTT. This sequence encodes CSGGEGTLTGNTIYF.

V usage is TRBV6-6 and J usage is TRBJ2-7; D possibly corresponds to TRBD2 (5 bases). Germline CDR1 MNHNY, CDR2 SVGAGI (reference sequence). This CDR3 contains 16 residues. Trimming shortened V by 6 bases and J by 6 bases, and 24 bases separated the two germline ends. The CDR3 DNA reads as TGTGCCAGCAGCCCCCCCACCGGGTCGGAGGTCTCCGAGCAGTACTTC. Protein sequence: CASSPPTGSEVSEQYF.

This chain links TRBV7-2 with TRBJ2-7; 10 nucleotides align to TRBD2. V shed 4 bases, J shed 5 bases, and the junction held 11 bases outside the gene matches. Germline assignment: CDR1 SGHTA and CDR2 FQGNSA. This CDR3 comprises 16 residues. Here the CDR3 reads CASSSPALAGSHEQYF. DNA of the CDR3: TGTGCCAGCAGCTCACCGGCACTAGCGGGATCCCACGAGCAGTACTTC.

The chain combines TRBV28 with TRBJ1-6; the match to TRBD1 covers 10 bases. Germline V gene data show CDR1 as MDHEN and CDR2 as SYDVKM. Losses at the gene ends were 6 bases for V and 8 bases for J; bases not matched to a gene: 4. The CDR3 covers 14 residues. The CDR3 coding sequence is TGTGCCAGCAGCCTGACAGGGGGCTATTCACCCCTCCACTTT. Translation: CASSLTGGYSPLHF.

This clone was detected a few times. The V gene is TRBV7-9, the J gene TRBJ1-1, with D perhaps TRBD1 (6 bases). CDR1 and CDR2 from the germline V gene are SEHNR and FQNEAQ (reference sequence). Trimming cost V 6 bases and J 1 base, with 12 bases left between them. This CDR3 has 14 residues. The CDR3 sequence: CASRAGVKNTEAFF. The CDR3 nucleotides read TGTGCCAGCAGGGCAGGGGTAAAGAACACTGAAGCTTTCTTT.

The CDR3 nucleotides are TGTGCCAGTAGTACCCCCCCAGGGCGAGGGGCCAACGTCCTGACTTTC. Its translation: CASSTPPGRGANVLTF. The V call is TRBV19, the J call TRBJ2-6, with D tentatively TRBD1 (5 bases). CDR3 length equals 16 residues. From germline, CDR1 is LNHDA and CDR2 SQIVND (reference sequence). The V gene lost 4 bases and the J gene lost 4 bases, with 14 bases spanning the gap.

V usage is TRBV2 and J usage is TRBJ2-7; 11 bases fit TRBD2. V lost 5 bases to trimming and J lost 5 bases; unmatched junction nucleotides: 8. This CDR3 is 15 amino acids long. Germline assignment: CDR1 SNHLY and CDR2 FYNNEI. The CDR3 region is CASSYTLAGGDEQYF. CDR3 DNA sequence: TGTGCCAGCAGTTATACCCTAGCGGGGGGCGACGAGCAGTACTTC. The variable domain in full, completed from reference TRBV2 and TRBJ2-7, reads EPEVTQTPSHQVTQMGQEVILRCVPISNHLYFYWYRQILGQKVEFLVSFYNNEISEKSEIFDDQFSVERPDGSNFTLKIRSTKLEDSAMYFCASSYTLAGGDEQYFGPGTRLTVT.

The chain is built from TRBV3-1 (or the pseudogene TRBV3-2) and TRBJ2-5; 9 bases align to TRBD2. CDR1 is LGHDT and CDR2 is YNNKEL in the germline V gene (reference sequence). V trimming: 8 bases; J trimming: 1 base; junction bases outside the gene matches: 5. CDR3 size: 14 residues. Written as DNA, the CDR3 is TGTGCCAGCCGGCGGGGGGGCGGCCAAGAGACCCAGTACTTC. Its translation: CASRRGGGQETQYF.

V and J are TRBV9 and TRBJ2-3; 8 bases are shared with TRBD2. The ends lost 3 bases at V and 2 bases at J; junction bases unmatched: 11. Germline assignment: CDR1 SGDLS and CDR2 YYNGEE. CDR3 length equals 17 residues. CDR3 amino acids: CASSGTILAAITDTQYF. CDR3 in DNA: TGTGCCAGCAGCGGTACCATACTAGCGGCCATCACAGATACGCAGTATTTT.

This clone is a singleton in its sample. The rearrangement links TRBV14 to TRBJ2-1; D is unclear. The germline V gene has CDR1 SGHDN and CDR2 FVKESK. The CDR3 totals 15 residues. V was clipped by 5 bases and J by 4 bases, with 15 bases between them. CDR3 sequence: CASSTLWALYNEQFF. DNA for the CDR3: TGTGCCAGCAGCACTCTATGGGCGCTTTACAATGAGCAGTTCTTC. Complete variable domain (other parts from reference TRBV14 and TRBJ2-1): EAGVTQFPSHSVIEKGQTVTLRCDPISGHDNLYWYRRVMGKEIKFLLHFVKESKQDESGMPNNRFLAERTGGTYSTLKVQPAELEDSGVYFCASSTLWALYNEQFFGPGTRLTVL.

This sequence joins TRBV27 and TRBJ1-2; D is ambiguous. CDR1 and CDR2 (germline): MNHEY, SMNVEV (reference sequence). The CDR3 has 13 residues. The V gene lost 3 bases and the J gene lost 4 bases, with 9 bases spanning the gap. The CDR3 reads CASSLGISYGYTF. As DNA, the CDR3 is TGTGCCAGCAGTTTGGGCATCTCCTATGGCTACACCTTC.

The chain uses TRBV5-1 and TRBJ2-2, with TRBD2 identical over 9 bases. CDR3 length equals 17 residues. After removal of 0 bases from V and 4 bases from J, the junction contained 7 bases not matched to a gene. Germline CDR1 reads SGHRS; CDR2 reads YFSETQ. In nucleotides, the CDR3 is TGCGCCAGCAGCTTGGATGCGGGAGGGCCGGGCACCGGGGAGCTGTTTTTT. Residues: CASSLDAGGPGTGELFF.

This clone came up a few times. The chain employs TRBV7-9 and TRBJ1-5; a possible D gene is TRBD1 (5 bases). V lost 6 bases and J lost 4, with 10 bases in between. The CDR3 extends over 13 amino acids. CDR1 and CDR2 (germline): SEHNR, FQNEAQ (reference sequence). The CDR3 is CASRGEGNQPQHF. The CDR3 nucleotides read TGTGCCAGCAGAGGGGAAGGGAATCAGCCCCAGCATTTT.

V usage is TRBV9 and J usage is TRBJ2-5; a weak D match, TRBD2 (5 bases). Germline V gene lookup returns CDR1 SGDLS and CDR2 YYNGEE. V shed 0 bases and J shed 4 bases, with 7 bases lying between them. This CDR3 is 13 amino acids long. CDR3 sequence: CASSVDRGETQYF. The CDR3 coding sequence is TGTGCCAGCAGCGTAGATCGGGGAGAGACCCAGTACTTC.

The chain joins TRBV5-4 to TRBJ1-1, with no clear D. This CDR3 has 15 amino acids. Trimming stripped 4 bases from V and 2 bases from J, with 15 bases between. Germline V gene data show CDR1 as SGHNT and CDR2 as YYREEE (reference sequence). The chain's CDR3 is CASSGKRSGNTEAFF. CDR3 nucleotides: TGTGCCAGCAGCGGGAAGAGATCGGGAAACACTGAAGCTTTCTTT.

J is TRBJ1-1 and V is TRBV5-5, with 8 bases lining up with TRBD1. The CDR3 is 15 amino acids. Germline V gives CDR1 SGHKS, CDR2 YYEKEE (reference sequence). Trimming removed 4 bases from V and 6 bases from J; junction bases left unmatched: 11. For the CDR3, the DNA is TGTGCCAGCAGCGCAACAGGGGGGCATGGCGCTGAAGCTTTCTTT. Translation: CASSATGGHGAEAFF.

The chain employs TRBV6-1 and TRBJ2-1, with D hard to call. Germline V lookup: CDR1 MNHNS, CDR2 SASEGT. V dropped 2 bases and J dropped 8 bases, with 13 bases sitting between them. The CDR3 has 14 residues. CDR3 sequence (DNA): TGTGCCAGCAGTGAATTCGCCAGCGTCCATGAGCAGTTCTTC. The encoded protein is CASSEFASVHEQFF.

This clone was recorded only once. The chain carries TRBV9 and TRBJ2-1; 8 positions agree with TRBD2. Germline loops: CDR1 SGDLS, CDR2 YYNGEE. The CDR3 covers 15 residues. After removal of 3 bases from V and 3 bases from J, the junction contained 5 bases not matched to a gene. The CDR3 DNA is TGTGCCAGCAGCGCCAGCGGGGGTTACTACAATGAGCAGTTCTTC. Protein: CASSASGGYYNEQFF.

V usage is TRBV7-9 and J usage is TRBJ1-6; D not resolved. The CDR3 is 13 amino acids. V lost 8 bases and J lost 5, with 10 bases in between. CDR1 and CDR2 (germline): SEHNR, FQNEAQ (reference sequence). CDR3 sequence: CASCRGDNSPLHF. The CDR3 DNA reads TGTGCCAGCTGCCGGGGAGATAATTCACCCCTCCACTTT.

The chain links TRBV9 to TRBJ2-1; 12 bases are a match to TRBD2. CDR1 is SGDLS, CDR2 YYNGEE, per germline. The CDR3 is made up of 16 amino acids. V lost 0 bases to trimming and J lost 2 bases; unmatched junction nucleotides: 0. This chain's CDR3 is CASSVGLAGAYNEQFF. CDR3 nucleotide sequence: TGTGCCAGCAGCGTAGGACTAGCGGGGGCCTACAATGAGCAGTTCTTC.